The source of this T cell receptor beta chain is a study of blood T cell repertoires in COVID-19. In the study overall: From the United States, Italy and Spain came samples of acute and convalescent COVID-19. Sample material is recorded as cDNA or gDNA derived from T cells, B-cell-depleted T cells, or PBMCs.

Authors' analysis steps: Amplification of reference gene primers was used by the study to estimate nucleated cell counts. Produced via immunoSEQ multiplex PCR; TCRdb's table is partial and in-frame only. The DNA gave D and trimming, while V, J and clone size come from that table. Among 200,000 to 300,000 clones listed, roughly 86% were seen once. Those enrolled in Seattle joined during active infection and were followed longitudinally afterward. This CDR3 has 15 amino acids. Germline lookup yields CDR1 LNHNV and CDR2 YYDKDF (reference sequence). V lost 0 bases, J lost 10 bases, and 15 bases lay in between.

The source material was peripheral blood. V gene TRBV15 combines with J gene TRBJ1-4, with D perhaps matching TRBD1 (5 bases). This receptor was obtained from a woman aged 60 to 75 with COVID-19, enrolled during active disease. The chain's CDR3 is CATSRDPQGIVKLFF. The CDR3 DNA reads as TGTGCCACCAGCAGAGATCCCCAGGGAATTGTAAAACTGTTTTTT.